The clone carrying this T cell receptor beta chain was found a few times. Its antigen is not identified. Individuals having autoimmune disease history or systemic immunosuppression were not enrolled. The CDR3 is made up of 15 amino acids. Per germline, CDR1 SEHNR and CDR2 FQNEAQ (reference sequence). J gave up 6 bases and V 4 bases, and 12 bases lay outside the gene matches. Some clones are missing from TCRdb's copy, which holds only in-frame ones; the method was immunoSEQ multiplex PCR. Seen here are about 37,000 clones, approximately 78% observed once, and the top ten hold approximately 22%. The data are from a study of OX40 agonist ivuxolimab in advanced cancers. Study-level information: Averaging about 60 years in age, with a range of roughly 23 to 80, the cohort was about 83% male.

Overall study findings and caveats: The study found that CD8+ T cells averaged more expanded clones than CD4+. Some nonresponders likewise displayed low normalized T-cell clonal expansion.

The source of this sequence is an adult with an advanced solid tumor such as melanoma, head and neck, liver or kidney cancer. The source material was CD4+ or CD8+ T cells sorted from blood, sampled in a trial of the OX40 agonist ivuxolimab. The chain uses TRBV7-9 and TRBJ2-7; 7 bases match TRBD2. CDR3 nucleotides: TGTGCCAGCAGCTCCCCCCCGGGCGGGAGTAGCGAGCAGTACTTC. Residues: CASSSPPGGSSEQYF.